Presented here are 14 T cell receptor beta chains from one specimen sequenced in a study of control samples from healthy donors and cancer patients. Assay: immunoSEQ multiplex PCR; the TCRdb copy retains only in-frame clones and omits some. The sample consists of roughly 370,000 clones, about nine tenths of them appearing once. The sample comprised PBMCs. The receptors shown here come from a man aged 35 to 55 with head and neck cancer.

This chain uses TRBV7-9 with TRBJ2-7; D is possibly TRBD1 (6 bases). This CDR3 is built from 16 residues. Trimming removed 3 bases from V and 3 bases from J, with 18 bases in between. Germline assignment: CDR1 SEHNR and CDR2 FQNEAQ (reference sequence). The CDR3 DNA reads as TGTGCCAGCAGCTTGGGACAAACAGACAGGAACTACGAGCAGTACTTC. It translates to CASSLGQTDRNYEQYF.

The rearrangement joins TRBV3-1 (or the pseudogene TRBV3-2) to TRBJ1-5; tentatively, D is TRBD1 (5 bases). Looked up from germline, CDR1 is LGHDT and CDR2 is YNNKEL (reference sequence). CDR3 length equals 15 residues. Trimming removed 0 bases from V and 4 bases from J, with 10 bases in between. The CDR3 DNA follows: TGTGCCAGCAGCCAAGATGAGGGGTTGAATCAGCCCCAGCATTTT. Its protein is CASSQDEGLNQPQHF.

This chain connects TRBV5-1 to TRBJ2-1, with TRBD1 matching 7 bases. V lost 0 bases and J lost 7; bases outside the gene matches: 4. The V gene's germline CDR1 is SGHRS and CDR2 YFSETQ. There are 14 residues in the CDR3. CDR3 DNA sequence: TGCGCCAGCAGCTTGGTTCAGGGGGTAAATGAGCAGTTCTTC. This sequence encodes CASSLVQGVNEQFF.

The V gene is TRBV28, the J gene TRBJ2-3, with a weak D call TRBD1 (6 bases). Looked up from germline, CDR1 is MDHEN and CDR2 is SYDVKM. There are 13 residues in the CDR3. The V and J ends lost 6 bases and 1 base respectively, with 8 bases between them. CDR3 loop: CASRTGGTDTQYF. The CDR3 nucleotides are TGTGCCAGCAGGACAGGTGGCACAGATACGCAGTATTTT.

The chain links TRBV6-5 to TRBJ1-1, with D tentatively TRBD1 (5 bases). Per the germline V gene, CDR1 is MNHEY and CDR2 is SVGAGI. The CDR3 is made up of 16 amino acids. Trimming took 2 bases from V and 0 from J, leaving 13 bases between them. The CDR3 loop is CASSYGGTGLNTEAFF. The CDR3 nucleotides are TGTGCCAGCAGTTACGGAGGGACGGGCCTGAACACTGAAGCTTTCTTT.

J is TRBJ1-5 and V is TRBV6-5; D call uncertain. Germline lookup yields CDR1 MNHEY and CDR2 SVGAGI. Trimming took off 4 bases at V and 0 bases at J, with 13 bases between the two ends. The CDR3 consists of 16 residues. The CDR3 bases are TGTGCCAGCAGTTCCCTCGACGGGTATAGCAATCAGCCCCAGCATTTT. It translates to CASSSLDGYSNQPQHF.

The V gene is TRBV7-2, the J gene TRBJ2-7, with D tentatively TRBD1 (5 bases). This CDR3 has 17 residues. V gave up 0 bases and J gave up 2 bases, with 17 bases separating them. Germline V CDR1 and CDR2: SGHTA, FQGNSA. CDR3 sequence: CASSLASGAGWPYEQYF. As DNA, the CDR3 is TGTGCCAGCAGCTTAGCGTCTGGGGCAGGGTGGCCCTACGAGCAGTACTTC. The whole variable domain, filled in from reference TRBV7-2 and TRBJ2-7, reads GAGVSQSPSNKVTEKGKDVELRCDPISGHTALYWYRQSLGQGLEFLIYFQGNSAPDKSGLPSDRFSAERTGGSVSTLTIQRTQQEDSAVYLCASSLASGAGWPYEQYFGPGTRLTVT.

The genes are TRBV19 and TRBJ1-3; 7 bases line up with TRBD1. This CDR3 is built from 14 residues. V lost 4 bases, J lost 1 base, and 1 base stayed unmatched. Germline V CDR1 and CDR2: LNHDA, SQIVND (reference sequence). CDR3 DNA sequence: TGTGCCAGTAGTACGGGACAGTCTGGAAACACCATATATTTT. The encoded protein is CASSTGQSGNTIYF.

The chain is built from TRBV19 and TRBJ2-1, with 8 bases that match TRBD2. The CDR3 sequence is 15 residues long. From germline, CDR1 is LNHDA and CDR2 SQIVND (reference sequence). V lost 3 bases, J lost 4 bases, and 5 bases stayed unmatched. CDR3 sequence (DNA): TGTGCCAGTAGTATTCAGCGGGGGCCATACAATGAGCAGTTCTTC. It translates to CASSIQRGPYNEQFF.

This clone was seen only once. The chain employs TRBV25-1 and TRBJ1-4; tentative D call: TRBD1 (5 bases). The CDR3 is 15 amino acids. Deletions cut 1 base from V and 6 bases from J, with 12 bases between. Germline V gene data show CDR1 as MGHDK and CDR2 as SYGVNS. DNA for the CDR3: TGTGCCAGCAGTGAATTGGGGCCTTTCGATGAAAAACTGTTTTTT. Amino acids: CASSELGPFDEKLFF.

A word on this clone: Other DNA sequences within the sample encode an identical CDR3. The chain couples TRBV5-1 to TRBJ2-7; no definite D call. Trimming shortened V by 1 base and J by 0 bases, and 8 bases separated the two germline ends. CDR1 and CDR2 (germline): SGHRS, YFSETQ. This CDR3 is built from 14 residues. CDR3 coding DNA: TGCGCCAGCAGCTTGAGGGTTAACTCCTACGAGCAGTACTTC. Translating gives CASSLRVNSYEQYF.

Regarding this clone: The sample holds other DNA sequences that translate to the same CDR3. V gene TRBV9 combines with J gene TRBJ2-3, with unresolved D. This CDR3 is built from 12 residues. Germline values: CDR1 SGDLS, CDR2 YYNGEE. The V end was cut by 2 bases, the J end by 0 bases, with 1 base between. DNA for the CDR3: TGTGCCAGCAGCGTGAGCACAGATACGCAGTATTTT. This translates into CASSVSTDTQYF.

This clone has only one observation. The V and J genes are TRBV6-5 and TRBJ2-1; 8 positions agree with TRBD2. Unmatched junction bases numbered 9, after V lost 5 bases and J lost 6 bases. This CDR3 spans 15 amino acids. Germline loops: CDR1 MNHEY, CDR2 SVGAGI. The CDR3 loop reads CASSRIAGFGNEQFF. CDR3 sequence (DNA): TGTGCCAGCAGTCGAATAGCGGGGTTTGGCAATGAGCAGTTCTTC.

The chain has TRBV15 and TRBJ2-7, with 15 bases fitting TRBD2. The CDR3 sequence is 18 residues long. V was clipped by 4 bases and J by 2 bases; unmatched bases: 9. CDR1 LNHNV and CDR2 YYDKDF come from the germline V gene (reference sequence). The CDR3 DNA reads TGTGCCACCAGCACCGCGCCGGGACTAGCGGGGGGCACCTACGAGCAGTACTTC. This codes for CATSTAPGLAGGTYEQYF.